This TCR beta chain is from a study of control samples from healthy donors and cancer patients (dated by TCRdb to the early 2020s). About this clone itself: There is no known antigen for this receptor. No quality values exist for individual bases; no much larger clone is one base distant.

At the junction V is shortened by 4 bases and J by 6 bases, with 11 bases in between. The germline V gene provides CDR1 SGHDN and CDR2 FVKESK. There are 13 amino acids in the CDR3, from cysteine to phenylalanine inclusive. The sequence is cut down to CDR3 DNA, 39 bases in frame from base 1. The library was made by the immunoSEQ multiplex PCR assay. TCRdb took over this immuneACCESS table, retaining in-frame rearrangements with V and J assigned. Such tables are incomplete; in checked studies, under half of the missing clones stem from an unresolved V gene, and the remainder is unexplained. The sample table shows some 130,000 clones, and 75% to 95% are seen once. The top ten constitute roughly 2.7% of the sample.

The sequenced material came from blood. Here the chain combines TRBV14 and TRBJ2-3; the D gene lacks a confident call. The clonotype comes from a man between 40 and 49 years old in good health. The base sequence is TGTGCCAGCAGCCTCTATGGGTGGGATACGCAGTATTTT. This sequence encodes CASSLYGWDTQYF.